A single sample gave rise to the 8 T cell receptor beta chains below, sequenced in a study of blood T cell repertoires in COVID-19. The repertoire was sequenced with immunoSEQ multiplex PCR; TCRdb's copy has only in-frame clones and lacks some. The table shows 90,000 to 120,000 clones, with about 90% occurring only once. Input material: peripheral blood. These TCRs come from a man between 50 and 59 years old with acute or convalescent COVID-19.

The chain is built from TRBV6-5 and TRBJ2-7, with D possibly being TRBD2 (5 bases). This CDR3 spans 11 amino acids. Germline CDR1 MNHEY, CDR2 SVGAGI. V lost 7 bases and J lost 9, with 13 bases in between. In DNA, the CDR3 is TGTGCCAGCATTAACCTTGGAGGGCAGTACTTC. This translates into CASINLGGQYF.

For the CDR3, the DNA is TGCGCCAGCAGTCATCCGGGACTTGGAAATGAGCAGTTCTTC. Translating it yields CASSHPGLGNEQFF. The chain recombines TRBV4-1 with TRBJ2-1; D perhaps matches TRBD2 (6 bases). Germline V gene data show CDR1 as MGHRA and CDR2 as YSYEKL. This CDR3 has 14 residues. V was pared by 6 bases and J by 7 bases, with 16 bases between.

The rearrangement uses TRBV6-1 and TRBJ2-3, with 8 bases lining up with TRBD2. This CDR3 is built from 17 residues. V shed 2 bases, J shed 4 bases, and the junction held 11 bases outside the gene matches. CDR1 and CDR2 (germline): MNHNS, SASEGT. CDR3 protein: CASSETSGGVGADTQYF. CDR3 DNA sequence: TGTGCCAGCAGTGAAACTAGCGGAGGGGTTGGCGCAGATACGCAGTATTTT.

The rearrangement links TRBV19 to TRBJ2-1; D might be TRBD1 (5 bases). V shed 2 bases and J shed 0 bases, with 17 bases lying between them. The CDR3 spans 18 residues. Germline CDR1 LNHDA, CDR2 SQIVND (reference sequence). The CDR3 is CASSISSMGPSSYNEQFF. The CDR3 bases are TGTGCCAGTAGTATATCGTCAATGGGGCCCAGCTCCTACAATGAGCAGTTCTTC.

This clone was seen a few times. The V gene is TRBV5-5, the J gene TRBJ2-1, with D possibly TRBD1 on 6 matching bases. Per the germline V gene, CDR1 is SGHKS and CDR2 is YYEKEE (reference sequence). The germline V and J ends were trimmed by 4 bases and 3 bases, with 8 bases remaining between them. The CDR3 is 13 amino acids. The CDR3 sequence is CASSGDNYNEQFF. CDR3 in DNA: TGTGCCAGCAGCGGGGACAACTACAATGAGCAGTTCTTC. The full variable domain, in which reference TRBV5-5 and TRBJ2-1 provide the parts outside the CDR3, is DAGVTQSPTHLIKTRGQQVTLRCSPISGHKSVSWYQQVLGQGPQFIFQYYEKEERGRGNFPDRFSARQFPNYSSELNVNALLLGDSALYLCASSGDNYNEQFFGPGTRLTVL.

This chain connects TRBV23-1 to TRBJ2-7; D gene ambiguous. TRBV23-1 is known as an ORF, though its function is uncertain. Trimming took 3 bases from V and 2 from J, leaving 11 bases between them. CDR3 length equals 14 residues. The chain's CDR3 is CASSHLASPYEQYF. The CDR3 coding sequence is TGCGCCAGCAGTCATCTCGCGTCCCCCTACGAGCAGTACTTC.

The chain carries TRBV4-1 and TRBJ1-2, with D hard to call. Per the germline V gene, CDR1 is MGHRA and CDR2 is YSYEKL. V was trimmed by 1 base and J by 3 bases, leaving 9 bases between them. The CDR3 consists of 14 residues. The CDR3 DNA is TGCGCCAGCAGCCAAGGACGAGGAGACTATGGCTACACCTTC. It codes for CASSQGRGDYGYTF.

This chain uses TRBV18 with TRBJ2-7; a possible D gene is TRBD2 (6 bases). V shed 5 bases and J shed 7 bases, with 15 bases lying between them. Germline CDR1 and CDR2: KGHSH and LQKENI. This CDR3 spans 13 amino acids. The CDR3 DNA is TGTGCCAGCTCATGGGACTCGTATAGGGAGCAGTACTTC. Encoded protein: CASSWDSYREQYF. The complete variable domain, with remaining parts taken from reference TRBV18 and TRBJ2-7, reads NAGVMQNPRHLVRRRGQEARLRCSPMKGHSHVYWYRQLPEEGLKFMVYLQKENIIDESGMPKERFSAEFPKEGPSILRIQQVVRGDSAAYFCASSWDSYREQYFGPGTRLTVT.